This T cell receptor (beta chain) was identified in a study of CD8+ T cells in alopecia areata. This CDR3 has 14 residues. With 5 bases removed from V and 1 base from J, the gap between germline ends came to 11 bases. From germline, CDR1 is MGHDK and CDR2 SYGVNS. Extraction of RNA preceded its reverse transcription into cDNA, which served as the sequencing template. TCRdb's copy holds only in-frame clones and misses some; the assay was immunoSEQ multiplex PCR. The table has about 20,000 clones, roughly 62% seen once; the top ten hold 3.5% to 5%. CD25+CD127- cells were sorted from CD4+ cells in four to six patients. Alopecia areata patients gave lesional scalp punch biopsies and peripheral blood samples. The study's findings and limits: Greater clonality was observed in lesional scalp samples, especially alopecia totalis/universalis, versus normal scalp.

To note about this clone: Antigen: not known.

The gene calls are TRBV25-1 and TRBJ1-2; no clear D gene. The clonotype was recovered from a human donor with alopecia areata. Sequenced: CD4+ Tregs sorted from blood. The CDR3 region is CASSPPGINYGYTF. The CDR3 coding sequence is TGTGCCAGCAGTCCGCCCGGGATTAACTATGGCTACACCTTC.